Presented here are 29 T cell receptor beta chains from one specimen sequenced in a study of blood T cell repertoires in COVID-19. Sequencing was performed with immunoSEQ multiplex PCR; in TCRdb, only in-frame clones are kept and a portion is missing. The data show under 350,000 clones, about nine tenths seen once. Sample: PBMCs or T cells enriched from blood (not recorded which). The receptor source for this set is a woman younger than 30 who had recovered from COVID-19.

This chain links TRBV5-4 with TRBJ1-3; D unclear. The CDR3 runs to 15 residues. Trimming shortened V by 0 bases and J by 2 bases, and 9 bases separated the two germline ends. CDR1 is SGHNT, CDR2 YYREEE, per germline (reference sequence). The CDR3 loop reads CASSLGREAGNTIYF. CDR3 coding DNA: TGTGCCAGCAGCTTGGGAAGGGAGGCTGGAAACACCATATATTTT.

This clone turned up a few times. The genes are TRBV2 and TRBJ2-7; 7 nucleotides align to TRBD1. The CDR3 covers 14 residues. V gave up 3 bases and J gave up 3 bases; unmatched junction bases: 5. Germline V gene data show CDR1 as SNHLY and CDR2 as FYNNEI. CDR3 sequence: CASSDGTVHYEQYF. Here the CDR3 DNA reads TGTGCCAGCAGTGATGGGACAGTACACTACGAGCAGTACTTC.

The chain uses TRBV6-5 and TRBJ1-1; D is unresolved. Trimming took 4 bases from V and 4 from J, leaving 13 bases between them. Germline lookup yields CDR1 MNHEY and CDR2 SVGAGI. This CDR3 spans 14 amino acids. The CDR3: CASSWAARGTEAFF. CDR3 nucleotides: TGTGCCAGCAGTTGGGCAGCTCGGGGCACTGAAGCTTTCTTT.

The V call is TRBV5-1, the J call TRBJ1-1; TRBD1 aligns across 7 bases. This CDR3 has 14 amino acids. Losses at the gene ends were 2 bases for V and 2 bases for J; bases not matched to a gene: 3. Germline-derived CDR1 and CDR2 are SGHRS and YFSETQ. CDR3 protein: CASSFQGGNTEAFF. For the CDR3, the DNA is TGCGCCAGCAGCTTTCAGGGGGGTAACACTGAAGCTTTCTTT.

V gene TRBV23-1 combines with J gene TRBJ1-6; D remains unclear. TRBV23-1 is treated as an ORF (open reading frame) with a function not yet certain. Trimming pared 6 bases from V and 9 bases from J, leaving 18 bases between. The CDR3 totals 15 residues. The CDR3 DNA follows: TGCGCCAGCAGACCTTCCCCGGGAGGTGGTTCACCCCTCCACTTT. Translated: CASRPSPGGGSPLHF.

V usage is TRBV24-1 and J usage is TRBJ2-7; 7 bases are a match to TRBD1. The trim removed 3 bases at V and 3 bases at J, leaving 10 bases unmatched. In germline, CDR1 is KGHDR, CDR2 SFDVKD. This CDR3 comprises 16 residues. This CDR3 is CATSDLPRQGHYEQYF. Written as DNA, the CDR3 is TGTGCCACCAGTGATCTCCCCAGACAGGGACACTACGAGCAGTACTTC.

J is TRBJ1-5 and V is TRBV7-2; TRBD1 matches at 7 bases. V shed 1 base and J 8 bases; nucleotides not matched to a gene: 8. CDR1 is SGHTA, CDR2 FQGNSA, per germline. This CDR3 has 15 amino acids. Written as DNA, the CDR3 is TGTGCCAGCAGCTTAGGGGCACAGGGGTCGGAGCCCCAGCATTTT. Translating it yields CASSLGAQGSEPQHF.

The V gene is TRBV5-1, the J gene TRBJ1-2; a possible D gene is TRBD1 (5 bases). The CDR3 totals 13 residues. From germline, CDR1 is SGHRS and CDR2 YFSETQ. V lost 6 bases to trimming and J lost 7 bases, with 16 bases between them. The CDR3, as DNA: TGCGCCAGCACCCAAGCAGGGATCGGTGGCTACACCTTC. Protein: CASTQAGIGGYTF. Supplemented by reference TRBV5-1 and TRBJ1-2, the full variable domain reads KAGVTQTPRYLIKTRGQQVTLSCSPISGHRSVSWYQQTPGQGLQFLFEYFSETQRNKGNFPGRFSGRQFSNSRSEMNVSTLELGDSALYLCASTQAGIGGYTFGSGTRLTVV.

A single count supports this clone. The V and J genes are TRBV11-2 and TRBJ2-7; 10 bases map to TRBD2. This CDR3 comprises 15 residues. CDR1 SGHAT and CDR2 FQNNGV come from the germline V gene. Germline trimming cut 1 base from V and 5 bases from J; bases unmatched to any gene: 5. CDR3 DNA: TGTGCCAGCAGCTTAGGGTCTAGCGGGAGTAACGAGCAGTACTTC. Translated: CASSLGSSGSNEQYF.

The CDR3 loop reads CATSGQGNNSPLHF. Here the CDR3 DNA reads TGTGCCACCAGTGGACAGGGAAATAATTCACCCCTCCACTTT. This chain links TRBV24-1 with TRBJ1-6; 7 bases are a match to TRBD1. The CDR3 is 14 residues long. From germline, CDR1 is KGHDR and CDR2 SFDVKD. V dropped 5 bases and J dropped 5; count of bases not matched to a gene: 2.

The chain combines TRBV7-9 with TRBJ2-1; TRBD2 agrees at 11 bases. The junction had 13 bases not matched to a gene; V was cut back by 5 bases and J by 7 bases. The CDR3 is made up of 17 amino acids. Germline CDR1 is SEHNR and CDR2 is FQNEAQ (reference sequence). The CDR3 region has the DNA TGTGCCAGCAGCAAACTAGCGGGAGCTGATGCTCGTAATGAGCAGTTCTTC. As protein: CASSKLAGADARNEQFF.

This chain joins TRBV7-2 and TRBJ1-1; D possibly corresponds to TRBD1 (5 bases). The CDR3 is 14 residues long. With 5 bases removed from V and 12 bases from J, the gap between germline ends came to 22 bases. The germline V gene has CDR1 SGHTA and CDR2 FQGNSA. Written as DNA, the CDR3 is TGTGCCAGCAGCACCCAGCAACAGGTTCGAGGAACTTTCTTT. Residues: CASSTQQQVRGTFF.

The chain carries TRBV27 and TRBJ1-1; D might be TRBD1 (6 bases). The germline CDR1 and CDR2 sequences are MNHEY and SMNVEV (reference sequence). V lost 8 bases and J lost 1, with 14 bases in between. The CDR3 is 14 residues long. In nucleotides, the CDR3 is TGTGCCAGCGGGAAGCGACAGGAGAACACTGAAGCTTTCTTT. It yields the protein CASGKRQENTEAFF.

The rearrangement joins TRBV3-1 (or the pseudogene TRBV3-2) to TRBJ1-1; TRBD1 aligns across 10 bases. Germline loops: CDR1 LGHDT, CDR2 YNNKEL (reference sequence). The CDR3 runs to 14 residues. Germline trimming cut 5 bases from V and 2 bases from J; bases unmatched to any gene: 2. The CDR3 nucleotides are TGTGCCAGCAGCAGACAGGGGGCCAACACTGAAGCTTTCTTT. Its translation is CASSRQGANTEAFF.

This chain joins TRBV10-3 and TRBJ1-5, with TRBD1 matching 8 bases. J lost 2 bases, V lost 5 bases, and 5 bases had no gene match. The germline gives CDR1 ENHRY, CDR2 SYGVKD. CDR3 length: 15 amino acids. The CDR3 reads CAISLDRGGNQPQHF. The CDR3 region has the DNA TGTGCCATCAGTCTCGACAGGGGCGGCAATCAGCCCCAGCATTTT.

This chain links TRBV19 with TRBJ2-5; the match to TRBD2 covers 7 bases. The J segment lost 0 bases and the V segment lost 6 bases, leaving 7 bases of the junction unmatched. The germline V gene has CDR1 LNHDA and CDR2 SQIVND (reference sequence). This CDR3 contains 15 residues. Here the CDR3 reads CASRGGRGYQETQYF. The CDR3 DNA reads as TGTGCCAGTAGGGGAGGGCGCGGGTACCAAGAGACCCAGTACTTC.

The gene calls are TRBV28 and TRBJ1-3, with D perhaps matching TRBD1 (5 bases). Germline loops: CDR1 MDHEN, CDR2 SYDVKM. V was shortened by 6 bases and J by 0 bases, with 12 bases between the two germline ends. The CDR3 extends over 15 amino acids. CDR3 DNA: TGTGCCAGCAGGGGGCCCAGGTTCTCTGGAAACACCATATATTTT. Its translation: CASRGPRFSGNTIYF.

The rearrangement links TRBV9 to TRBJ2-1; possibly TRBD2 for D (5 bases). Trimming left V 1 base short and J 4 bases short, with 9 bases between. Per the germline V gene, CDR1 is SGDLS and CDR2 is YYNGEE. This CDR3 comprises 14 residues. The CDR3 reads CASSVTGKYNEQFF. The CDR3 DNA follows: TGTGCCAGCAGCGTAACCGGGAAATACAATGAGCAGTTCTTC.

DNA for the CDR3: TGTGCCAGCAGCCACTGGGGGGTTAGTAGGGGCTACACCTTC. This translates into CASSHWGVSRGYTF. The V call is TRBV6-5, the J call TRBJ1-2; D possibly corresponds to TRBD1 (5 bases). The germline V gene encodes CDR1 MNHEY and CDR2 SVGAGI. The germline V and J ends were trimmed by 6 bases and 8 bases, with 19 bases remaining between them. This CDR3 has 14 residues.

The V and J genes are TRBV28 and TRBJ1-2, with a possible D match to TRBD1 (5 bases). CDR1 MDHEN and CDR2 SYDVKM come from the germline V gene. V lost 5 bases and J lost 5, with 18 bases in between. The CDR3 extends over 15 amino acids. CDR3 protein: CASSPLGQGGYGYTF. CDR3 DNA sequence: TGTGCCAGCAGTCCCCTTGGGCAGGGAGGTTATGGCTACACCTTC.

The chain combines TRBV2 with TRBJ2-2; the D gene is possibly TRBD2 (5 bases). With 6 bases removed from V and 3 bases from J, the gap between germline ends came to 14 bases. The CDR3 is 15 amino acids. Germline V lookup: CDR1 SNHLY, CDR2 FYNNEI. CDR3 coding DNA: TGTGCCAGCAGCGCTGACGGGATAGACACCGGGGAGCTGTTTTTT. It specifies CASSADGIDTGELFF.

The V gene is TRBV11-3, the J gene TRBJ1-1; 7 bases are shared with TRBD1. The CDR3 is 15 residues long. CDR1 and CDR2 from the germline V gene are SGHNT and YENEEA. V lost 4 bases, J lost 1 base, and 6 bases stayed unmatched. Here the CDR3 reads CASSSAGTANTEAFF. CDR3 coding DNA: TGTGCCAGCAGCTCCGCCGGGACAGCGAACACTGAAGCTTTCTTT.

The V call is TRBV6-2 or TRBV6-3, the J call TRBJ2-2; TRBD1 matches 9 bases. From germline, CDR1 is MNHEY and CDR2 SVGEGT. The ends lost 1 base at V and 0 bases at J; junction bases unmatched: 9. The CDR3 extends over 19 amino acids. The CDR3 loop reads CASSYYPWTGDANTGELFF. The CDR3 DNA follows: TGTGCCAGCAGTTACTATCCCTGGACAGGGGACGCGAACACCGGGGAGCTGTTTTTT.

This sequence joins TRBV3-1 (or the pseudogene TRBV3-2) and TRBJ2-3; 13 bases line up with TRBD2. The germline V gene has CDR1 LGHDT and CDR2 YNNKEL (reference sequence). V lost 0 bases to trimming and J lost 5 bases; unmatched junction nucleotides: 5. The CDR3 has 17 residues. The CDR3 DNA reads as TGTGCCAGCAGCCAAGAACTAGCGGGAGGGCCCTTAGATACGCAGTATTTT. Residues: CASSQELAGGPLDTQYF.

The CDR3 sequence is CASSLLIAVNEQFF. As DNA, the CDR3 is TGTGCCAGCAGCTTGTTAATAGCTGTCAATGAGCAGTTCTTC. The V and J genes are TRBV5-5 and TRBJ2-1; D remains ambiguous. Looked up from germline, CDR1 is SGHKS and CDR2 is YYEKEE (reference sequence). V lost 1 base and J lost 6, with 11 bases in between. The CDR3 has 14 amino acids.

The chain is built from TRBV27 and TRBJ2-2, with D possibly being TRBD1 (6 bases). Germline values: CDR1 MNHEY, CDR2 SMNVEV (reference sequence). This CDR3 region has 16 residues. Trimming took 2 bases from V and 6 from J, leaving 16 bases between them. CDR3 DNA: TGTGCCAGCAGTTTAGATCCGGCAGGGGTGGCCGGGGAGCTGTTTTTT. Translated, it gives CASSLDPAGVAGELFF.

In nucleotides, the CDR3 is TGTGCCAGCAGTGGGGGAGGACCCCTGTTTGGGAAACTGTTTTTT. Translated: CASSGGGPLFGKLFF. The chain carries TRBV2 and TRBJ1-4; D ambiguous. The CDR3 is made up of 15 amino acids. CDR1 and CDR2 from the germline V gene are SNHLY and FYNNEI. The germline V and J ends were trimmed by 4 bases and 11 bases, with 20 bases remaining between them.

J is TRBJ2-2 and V is TRBV5-1, with a possible D match to TRBD2 (6 bases). The germline CDR1 and CDR2 sequences are SGHRS and YFSETQ. The CDR3 consists of 16 residues. V was shortened by 0 bases and J by 2 bases, with 11 bases between the two germline ends. The CDR3: CASSLVLGRNTGELFF. CDR3 DNA sequence: TGCGCCAGCAGCTTGGTACTCGGGAGAAACACCGGGGAGCTGTTTTTT.

The chain employs TRBV9 and TRBJ1-2; the D gene is possibly TRBD1 (6 bases). The CDR3 loop spans 17 amino acids. V lost 4 bases to trimming and J lost 3 bases, with 22 bases between them. The germline gives CDR1 SGDLS, CDR2 YYNGEE. Written as DNA, the CDR3 is TGTGCCAGCAGCTTGGGGCCTAGGACAGATTTTTACTATGGCTACACCTTC. This translates into CASSLGPRTDFYYGYTF.